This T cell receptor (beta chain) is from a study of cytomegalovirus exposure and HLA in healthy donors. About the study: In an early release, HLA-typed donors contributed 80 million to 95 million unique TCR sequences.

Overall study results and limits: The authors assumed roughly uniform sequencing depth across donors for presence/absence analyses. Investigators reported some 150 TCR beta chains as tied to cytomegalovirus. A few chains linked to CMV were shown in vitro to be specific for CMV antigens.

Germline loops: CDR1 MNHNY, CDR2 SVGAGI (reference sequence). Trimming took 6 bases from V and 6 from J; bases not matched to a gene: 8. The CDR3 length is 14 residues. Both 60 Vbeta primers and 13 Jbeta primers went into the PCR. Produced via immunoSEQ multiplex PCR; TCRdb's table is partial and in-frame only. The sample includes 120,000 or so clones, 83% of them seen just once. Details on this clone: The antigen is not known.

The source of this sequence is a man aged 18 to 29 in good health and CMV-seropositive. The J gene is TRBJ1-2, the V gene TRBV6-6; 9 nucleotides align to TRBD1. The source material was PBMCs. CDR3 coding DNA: TGTGCCAGCAGCCAACCGGGACAGGGTAATGGCTACACCTTC. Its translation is CASSQPGQGNGYTF.